The 11 T cell receptor beta chains below were found in one sample sequenced in a study of cytomegalovirus exposure and HLA in healthy donors. PCR used 60 Vbeta primers and 13 Jbeta primers. The assay was immunoSEQ multiplex PCR, and TCRdb's table has in-frame clones only and misses some. This table has fewer than 95,000 clones, around 81% appearing once. Sequenced input: PBMCs. These receptors originate from a man younger than 40 in good health and CMV-seronegative.

As for this clone: The sample has other DNA sequences that encode this CDR3 too. The chain links TRBV5-1 to TRBJ2-2; weak D call: TRBD1 (5 bases). The CDR3 consists of 14 residues. V was shortened by 1 base and J by 1 base, with 5 bases between the two germline ends. CDR1 is SGHRS, CDR2 YFSETQ, per germline. The chain's CDR3 is CASSLRGNTGELFF. CDR3 nucleotides: TGCGCCAGCAGCTTGAGGGGGAACACCGGGGAGCTGTTTTTT.

The chain carries TRBV7-3 and TRBJ2-1; tentatively, D is TRBD2 (6 bases). V lost 3 bases and J lost 5, with 8 bases in between. Germline CDR1 SGHTA, CDR2 FQGTGA. The CDR3 extends over 13 amino acids. CDR3 nucleotide sequence: TGTGCCAGCAGCTTTGCGGGGAACAATGAGCAGTTCTTC. This translates into CASSFAGNNEQFF.

The chain is built from TRBV11-2 and TRBJ1-1; D gene ambiguous. The germline V and J ends were trimmed by 5 bases and 5 bases, with 18 bases remaining between them. The CDR3 runs 15 residues. Germline values: CDR1 SGHAT, CDR2 FQNNGV. In nucleotides, the CDR3 is TGTGCCAGCAGCACCTCCGGGCGGGGAGAGACTGAAGCTTTCTTT. Translated, it gives CASSTSGRGETEAFF.

The V call is TRBV13, the J call TRBJ1-1, with D unclear. The V gene's germline CDR1 is PRHDT and CDR2 FYEKMQ (reference sequence). V dropped 6 bases and J dropped 6 bases, with 17 bases sitting between them. The length of the CDR3 is 14 residues. The CDR3 spells CASSLRAGLSEAFF. The CDR3 DNA is TGTGCCAGCAGTCTCCGCGCCGGGTTATCTGAAGCTTTCTTT. The full variable domain, with the rest looked up from reference TRBV13 and TRBJ1-1, is AAGVIQSPRHLIKEKRETATLKCYPIPRHDTVYWYQQGPGQDPQFLISFYEKMQSDKGSIPDRFSAQQFSDYHSELNMSSLELGDSALYFCASSLRAGLSEAFFGQGTRLTVV.

The rearrangement joins TRBV7-2 to TRBJ2-1; TRBD1 is a possible D gene (5 bases). CDR1 is SGHTA and CDR2 is FQGNSA in the germline V gene. With 0 bases removed from V and 4 bases from J, the gap between germline ends came to 10 bases. The CDR3 is 15 amino acids. The CDR3 DNA follows: TGTGCCAGCAGCTTAGCAGGGGTGGGTTACAATGAGCAGTTCTTC. Translating gives CASSLAGVGYNEQFF.

The chain is built from TRBV5-1 and TRBJ2-1; the match to TRBD2 covers 11 bases. V shed 5 bases, J shed 0 bases, and the junction held 7 bases outside the gene matches. This CDR3 is 17 amino acids long. The germline V gene encodes CDR1 SGHRS and CDR2 YFSETQ. The CDR3 is CASRGVTSGASYNEQFF. The DNA of the CDR3 is TGCGCCAGCAGGGGAGTGACTAGCGGGGCCTCCTACAATGAGCAGTTCTTC.

This clone was counted a single time. The J gene is TRBJ1-1, the V gene TRBV7-8; D is uncertain. CDR1 is SGHVS and CDR2 is FQNEAQ in the germline V gene. V was cut by 1 base and J by 2 bases, with 8 bases left in between. The CDR3 runs to 14 residues. The CDR3 here is CASSLVEGNTEAFF. As DNA, the CDR3 is TGTGCCAGCAGCTTAGTGGAGGGAAACACTGAAGCTTTCTTT.

CDR3 in DNA: TGCGCCAGCAGCCAACGCGGACAGGGGGACATCTATGGCTACACCTTC. Translating it yields CASSQRGQGDIYGYTF. The rearrangement links TRBV4-1 to TRBJ1-2; 10 positions match TRBD1. Germline V gives CDR1 MGHRA, CDR2 YSYEKL. The CDR3 spans 16 residues. Germline trimming cut 2 bases from V and 4 bases from J; bases unmatched to any gene: 7.

This clone was recorded a few times. The J gene is TRBJ1-1, the V gene TRBV13; 9 nucleotides align to TRBD1. The CDR3 is made up of 17 amino acids. CDR1 and CDR2 from the germline V gene are PRHDT and FYEKMQ (reference sequence). V shed 4 bases and J 7 bases; nucleotides not matched to a gene: 16. The CDR3 nucleotides read TGTGCCAGCAGCTCCGGACAGGGGCCCGCAGGTTCAAGTGAAGCTTTCTTT. Translating it yields CASSSGQGPAGSSEAFF.

The chain uses TRBV4-1 and TRBJ1-1, with unresolved D. Germline V lookup: CDR1 MGHRA, CDR2 YSYEKL. The CDR3 has 16 residues. Trimming left V 1 base short and J 0 bases short, with 12 bases between. The CDR3 DNA is TGCGCCAGCAGCCAAGTATCGCGGGGAATGAACACTGAAGCTTTCTTT. It specifies CASSQVSRGMNTEAFF.

The chain employs TRBV19 and TRBJ1-4, with 11 bases lining up with TRBD1. Losses at the gene ends were 3 bases for V and 7 bases for J; bases not matched to a gene: 4. The germline V gene encodes CDR1 LNHDA and CDR2 SQIVND (reference sequence). The CDR3 has 15 amino acids. CDR3 region: CASSIRDRGSEKLFF. CDR3 in DNA: TGTGCCAGTAGTATTCGGGACAGGGGGTCTGAAAAACTGTTTTTT.